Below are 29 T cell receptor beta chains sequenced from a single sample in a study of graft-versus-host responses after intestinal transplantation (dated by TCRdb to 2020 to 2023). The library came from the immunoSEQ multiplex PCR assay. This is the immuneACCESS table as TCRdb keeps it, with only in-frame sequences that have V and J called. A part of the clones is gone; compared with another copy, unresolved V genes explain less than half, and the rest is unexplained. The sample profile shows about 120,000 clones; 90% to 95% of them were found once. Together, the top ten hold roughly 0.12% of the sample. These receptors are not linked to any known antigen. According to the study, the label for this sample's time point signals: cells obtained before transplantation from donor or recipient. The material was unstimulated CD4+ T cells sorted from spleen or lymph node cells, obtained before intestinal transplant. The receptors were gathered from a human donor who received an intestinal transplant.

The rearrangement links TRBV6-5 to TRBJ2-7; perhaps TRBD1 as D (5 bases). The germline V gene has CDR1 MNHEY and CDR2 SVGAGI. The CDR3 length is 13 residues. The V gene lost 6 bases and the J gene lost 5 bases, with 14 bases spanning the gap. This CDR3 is CASSLGHRDEQYF. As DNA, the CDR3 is TGTGCCAGCAGCCTAGGACACCGCGACGAGCAGTACTTC.

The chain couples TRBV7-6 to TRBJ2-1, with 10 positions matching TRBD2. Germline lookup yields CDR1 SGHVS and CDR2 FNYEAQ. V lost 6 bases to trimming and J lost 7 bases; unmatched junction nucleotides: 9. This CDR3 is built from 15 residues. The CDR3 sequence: CASSSSGGFPNEQFF. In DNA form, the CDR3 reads TGTGCCAGCAGTTCTAGCGGGGGATTCCCAAATGAGCAGTTCTTC.

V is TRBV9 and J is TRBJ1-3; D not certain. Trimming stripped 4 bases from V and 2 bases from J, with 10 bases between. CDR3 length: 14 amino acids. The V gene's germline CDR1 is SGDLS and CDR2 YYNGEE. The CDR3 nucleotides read TGTGCCAGCAGCCCCTCCAACACTGGAAACACCATATATTTT. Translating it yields CASSPSNTGNTIYF.

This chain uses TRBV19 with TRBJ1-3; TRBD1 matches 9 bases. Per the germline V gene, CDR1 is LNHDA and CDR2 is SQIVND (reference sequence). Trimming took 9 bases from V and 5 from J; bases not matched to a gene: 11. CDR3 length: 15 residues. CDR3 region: CASFRTGQGRNTIYF. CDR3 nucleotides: TGTGCCAGCTTTAGAACGGGACAGGGAAGAAACACCATATATTTT. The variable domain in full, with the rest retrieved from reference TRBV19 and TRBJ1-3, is DGGITQSPKYLFRKEGQNVTLSCEQNLNHDAMYWYRQDPGQGLRLIYYSQIVNDFQKGDIAEGYSVSREKKESFPLTVTSAQKNPTAFYLCASFRTGQGRNTIYFGEGSWLTVV.

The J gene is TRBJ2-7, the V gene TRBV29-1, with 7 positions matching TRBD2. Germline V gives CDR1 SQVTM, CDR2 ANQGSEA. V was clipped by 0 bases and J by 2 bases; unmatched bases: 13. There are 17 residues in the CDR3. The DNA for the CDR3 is TGCAGCGTTGAAGATCGGGTTTTGAGCGGGGAAGCCTACGAGCAGTACTTC. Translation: CSVEDRVLSGEAYEQYF.

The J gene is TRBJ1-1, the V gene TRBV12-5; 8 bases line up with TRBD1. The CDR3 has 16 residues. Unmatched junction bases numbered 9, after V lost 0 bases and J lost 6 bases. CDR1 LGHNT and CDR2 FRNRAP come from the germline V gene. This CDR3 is CASGLVSGGGLSEAFF. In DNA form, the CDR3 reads TGTGCTAGTGGTTTGGTCTCAGGGGGCGGTTTATCTGAAGCTTTCTTT.

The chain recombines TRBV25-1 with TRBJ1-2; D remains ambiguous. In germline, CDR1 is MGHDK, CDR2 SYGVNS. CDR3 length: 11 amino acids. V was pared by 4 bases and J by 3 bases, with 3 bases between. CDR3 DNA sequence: TGTGCCAGCAGTGTCGACTATGGCTACACCTTC. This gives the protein CASSVDYGYTF.

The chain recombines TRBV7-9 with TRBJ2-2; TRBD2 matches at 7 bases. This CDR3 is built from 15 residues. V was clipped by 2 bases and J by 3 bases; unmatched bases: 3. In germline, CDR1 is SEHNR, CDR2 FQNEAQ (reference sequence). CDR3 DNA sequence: TGTGCCAGCAGCTTACGACTAGCAGACACCGGGGAGCTGTTTTTT. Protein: CASSLRLADTGELFF.

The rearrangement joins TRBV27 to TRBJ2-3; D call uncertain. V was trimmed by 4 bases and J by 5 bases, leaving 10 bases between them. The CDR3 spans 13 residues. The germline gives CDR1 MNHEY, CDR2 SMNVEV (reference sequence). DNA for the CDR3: TGTGCCAGCAGTTCCCCCCCAGGAGATACGCAGTATTTT. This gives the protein CASSSPPGDTQYF.

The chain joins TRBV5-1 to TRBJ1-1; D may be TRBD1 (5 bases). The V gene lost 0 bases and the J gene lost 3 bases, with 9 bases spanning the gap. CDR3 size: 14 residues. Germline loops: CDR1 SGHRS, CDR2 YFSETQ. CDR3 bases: TGCGCCAGCAGCTTGGGCGCCAGGGACACTGAAGCTTTCTTT. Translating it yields CASSLGARDTEAFF.

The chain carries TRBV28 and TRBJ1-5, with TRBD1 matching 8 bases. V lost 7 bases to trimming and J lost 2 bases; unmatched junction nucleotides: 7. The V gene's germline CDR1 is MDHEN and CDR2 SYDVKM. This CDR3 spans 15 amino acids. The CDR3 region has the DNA TGTGCCAGCACCACCACAGGGGGAGGCAATCAGCCCCAGCATTTT. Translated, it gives CASTTTGGGNQPQHF.

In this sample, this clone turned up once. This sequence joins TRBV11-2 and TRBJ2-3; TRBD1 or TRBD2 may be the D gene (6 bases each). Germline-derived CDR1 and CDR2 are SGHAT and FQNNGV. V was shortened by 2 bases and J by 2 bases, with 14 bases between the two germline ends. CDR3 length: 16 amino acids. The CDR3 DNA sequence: TGTGCCAGCAGCTTACTTCACGGGGGCCCCACAGATACGCAGTATTTT. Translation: CASSLLHGGPTDTQYF.

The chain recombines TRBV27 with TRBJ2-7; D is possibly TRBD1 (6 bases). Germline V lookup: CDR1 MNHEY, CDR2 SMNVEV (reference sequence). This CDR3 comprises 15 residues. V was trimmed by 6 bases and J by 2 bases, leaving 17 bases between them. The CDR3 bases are TGTGCCAGCAGCCGAACCGGGACATACACCTACGAGCAGTACTTC. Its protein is CASSRTGTYTYEQYF.

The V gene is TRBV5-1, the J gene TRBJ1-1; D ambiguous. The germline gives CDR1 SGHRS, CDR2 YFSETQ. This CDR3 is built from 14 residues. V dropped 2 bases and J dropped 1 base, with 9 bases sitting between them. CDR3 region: CASSLGHPNTEAFF. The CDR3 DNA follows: TGCGCCAGCAGCTTAGGGCACCCGAACACTGAAGCTTTCTTT.

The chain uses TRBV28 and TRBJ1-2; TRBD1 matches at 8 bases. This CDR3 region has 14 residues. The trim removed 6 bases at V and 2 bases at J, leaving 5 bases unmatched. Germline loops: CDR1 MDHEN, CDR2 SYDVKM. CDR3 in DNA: TGTGCCAGCAGGGGACAGGAACTAAACTATGGCTACACCTTC. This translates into CASRGQELNYGYTF.

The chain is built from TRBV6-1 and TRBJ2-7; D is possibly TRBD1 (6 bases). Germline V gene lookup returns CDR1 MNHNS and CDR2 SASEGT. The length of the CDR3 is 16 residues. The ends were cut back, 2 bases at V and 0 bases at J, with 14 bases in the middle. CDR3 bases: TGTGCCAGCAGTGAACCCGGGACACTGAGCTCCTACGAGCAGTACTTC. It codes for CASSEPGTLSSYEQYF.

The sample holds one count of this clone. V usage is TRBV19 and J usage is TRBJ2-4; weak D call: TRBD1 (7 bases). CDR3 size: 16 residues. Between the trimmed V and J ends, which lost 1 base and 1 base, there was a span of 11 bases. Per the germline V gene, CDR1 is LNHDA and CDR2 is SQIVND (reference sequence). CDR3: CASSIGGGGAKNIQYF. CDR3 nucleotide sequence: TGTGCCAGTAGTATAGGTGGAGGGGGCGCCAAAAACATTCAGTACTTC.

CDR3: CATSRDQGLGLLRRETQYF. The CDR3 nucleotides are TGTGCCACCAGCAGAGATCAGGGATTGGGACTCCTCCGGCGTGAGACCCAGTACTTC. This chain uses TRBV15 with TRBJ2-5, with D perhaps matching TRBD2 (6 bases). V lost 0 bases to trimming and J lost 5 bases, with 25 bases between them. The germline V gene encodes CDR1 LNHNV and CDR2 YYDKDF (reference sequence). The CDR3 length is 19 residues.

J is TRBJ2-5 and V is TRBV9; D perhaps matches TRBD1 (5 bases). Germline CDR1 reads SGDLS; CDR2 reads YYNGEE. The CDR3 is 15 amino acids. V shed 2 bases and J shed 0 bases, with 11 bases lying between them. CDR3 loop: CASSVSGHYQETQYF. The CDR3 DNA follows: TGTGCCAGCAGCGTCTCTGGACACTACCAAGAGACCCAGTACTTC.

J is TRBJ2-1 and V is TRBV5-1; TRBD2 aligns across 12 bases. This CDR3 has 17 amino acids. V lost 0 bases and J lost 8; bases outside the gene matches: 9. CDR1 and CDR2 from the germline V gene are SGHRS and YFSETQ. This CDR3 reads CASSLGYLAGGSHEQFF. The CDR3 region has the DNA TGCGCCAGCAGCTTGGGATACCTAGCGGGAGGGTCCCATGAGCAGTTCTTC. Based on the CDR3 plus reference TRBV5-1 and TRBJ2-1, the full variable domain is KAGVTQTPRYLIKTRGQQVTLSCSPISGHRSVSWYQQTPGQGLQFLFEYFSETQRNKGNFPGRFSGRQFSNSRSEMNVSTLELGDSALYLCASSLGYLAGGSHEQFFGPGTRLTVL.

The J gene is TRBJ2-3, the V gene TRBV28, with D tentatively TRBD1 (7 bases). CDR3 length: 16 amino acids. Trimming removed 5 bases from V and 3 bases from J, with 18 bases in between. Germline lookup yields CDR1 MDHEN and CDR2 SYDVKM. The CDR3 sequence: CASSTAGQSGTDTQYF. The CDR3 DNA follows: TGTGCCAGCAGTACCGCGGGACAGAGCGGGACAGATACGCAGTATTTT.

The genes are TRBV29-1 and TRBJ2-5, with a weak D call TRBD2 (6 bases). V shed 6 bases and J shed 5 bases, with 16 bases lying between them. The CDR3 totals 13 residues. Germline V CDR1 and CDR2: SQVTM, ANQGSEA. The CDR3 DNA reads TGCAGCGTGGTTAAAGGAGGGGCCGAGACCCAGTACTTC. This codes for CSVVKGGAETQYF.

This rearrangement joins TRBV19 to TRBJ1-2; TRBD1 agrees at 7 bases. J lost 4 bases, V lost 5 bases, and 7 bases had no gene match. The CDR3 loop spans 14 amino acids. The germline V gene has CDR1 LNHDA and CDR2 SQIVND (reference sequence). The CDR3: CASSVGDRIYGYTF. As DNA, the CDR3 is TGTGCCAGTAGTGTGGGGGACAGAATCTATGGCTACACCTTC. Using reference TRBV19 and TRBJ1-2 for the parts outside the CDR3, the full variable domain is DGGITQSPKYLFRKEGQNVTLSCEQNLNHDAMYWYRQDPGQGLRLIYYSQIVNDFQKGDIAEGYSVSREKKESFPLTVTSAQKNPTAFYLCASSVGDRIYGYTFGSGTRLTVV.

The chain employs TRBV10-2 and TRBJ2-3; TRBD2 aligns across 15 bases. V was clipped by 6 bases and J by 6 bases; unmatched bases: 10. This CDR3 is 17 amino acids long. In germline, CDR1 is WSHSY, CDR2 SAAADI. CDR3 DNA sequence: TGCGCCAGCAGCCGAGCCCCCGGACTAGCGGGAGGGGATACGCAGTATTTT. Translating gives CASSRAPGLAGGDTQYF.

CDR3 in DNA: TGCGCCAGCAGCTTGGTAGAATCGGCAACCCCTTCCTACGAGCAGTACTTC. Its protein product is CASSLVESATPSYEQYF. The rearrangement links TRBV5-1 to TRBJ2-7, with unresolved D. The germline V and J ends were trimmed by 0 bases and 1 base, with 17 bases remaining between them. This CDR3 is built from 17 residues. The germline V gene encodes CDR1 SGHRS and CDR2 YFSETQ.

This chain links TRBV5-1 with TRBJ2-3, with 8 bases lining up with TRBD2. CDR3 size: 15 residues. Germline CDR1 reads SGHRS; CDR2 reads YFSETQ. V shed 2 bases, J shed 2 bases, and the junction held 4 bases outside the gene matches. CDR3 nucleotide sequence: TGCGCCAGCAGCTTAGCGGGAGTACTCACAGATACGCAGTATTTT. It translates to CASSLAGVLTDTQYF.

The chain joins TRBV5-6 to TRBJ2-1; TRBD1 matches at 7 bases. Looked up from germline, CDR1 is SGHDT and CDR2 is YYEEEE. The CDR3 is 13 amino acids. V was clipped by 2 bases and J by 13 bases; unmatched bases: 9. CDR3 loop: CASSFSDRERQFF. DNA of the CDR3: TGTGCCAGCAGCTTCAGTGACAGGGAAAGACAGTTCTTC. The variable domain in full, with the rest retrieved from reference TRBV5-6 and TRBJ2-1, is DAGVTQSPTHLIKTRGQQVTLRCSPKSGHDTVSWYQQALGQGPQFIFQYYEEEERQRGNFPDRFSGHQFPNYSSELNVNALLLGDSALYLCASSFSDRERQFFGPGTRLTVL.

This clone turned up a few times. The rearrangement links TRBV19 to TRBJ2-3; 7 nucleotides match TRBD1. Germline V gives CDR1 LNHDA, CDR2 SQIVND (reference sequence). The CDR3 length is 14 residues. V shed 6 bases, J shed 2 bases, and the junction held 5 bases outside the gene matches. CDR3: CASSDRAHTDTQYF. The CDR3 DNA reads TGTGCCAGTAGCGACAGGGCCCACACAGATACGCAGTATTTT.

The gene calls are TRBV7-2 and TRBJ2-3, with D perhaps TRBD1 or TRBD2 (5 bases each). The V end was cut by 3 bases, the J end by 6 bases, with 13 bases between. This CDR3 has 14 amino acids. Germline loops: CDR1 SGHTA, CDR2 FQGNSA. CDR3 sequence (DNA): TGTGCCAGCAGCTTGAGGGGCTATCCGGATACGCAGTATTTT. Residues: CASSLRGYPDTQYF.